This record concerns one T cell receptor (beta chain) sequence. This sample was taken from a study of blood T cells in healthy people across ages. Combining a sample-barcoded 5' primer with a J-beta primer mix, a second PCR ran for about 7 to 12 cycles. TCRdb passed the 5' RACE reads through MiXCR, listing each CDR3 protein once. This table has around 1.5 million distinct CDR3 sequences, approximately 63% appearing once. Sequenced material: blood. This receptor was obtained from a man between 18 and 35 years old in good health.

The CDR3 DNA is TGCAGCGTTGAAGGTGGACAGATGAACACTGAAGCTTTCTTT. It codes for CSVEGGQMNTEAFF. The chain couples TRBV29-1 to TRBJ1-1; perhaps TRBD1 as D (6 bases). The V and J ends lost 1 base and 0 bases respectively, with 9 bases between them. The CDR3 totals 14 residues. Per the germline V gene, CDR1 is SQVTM and CDR2 is ANQGSEA.